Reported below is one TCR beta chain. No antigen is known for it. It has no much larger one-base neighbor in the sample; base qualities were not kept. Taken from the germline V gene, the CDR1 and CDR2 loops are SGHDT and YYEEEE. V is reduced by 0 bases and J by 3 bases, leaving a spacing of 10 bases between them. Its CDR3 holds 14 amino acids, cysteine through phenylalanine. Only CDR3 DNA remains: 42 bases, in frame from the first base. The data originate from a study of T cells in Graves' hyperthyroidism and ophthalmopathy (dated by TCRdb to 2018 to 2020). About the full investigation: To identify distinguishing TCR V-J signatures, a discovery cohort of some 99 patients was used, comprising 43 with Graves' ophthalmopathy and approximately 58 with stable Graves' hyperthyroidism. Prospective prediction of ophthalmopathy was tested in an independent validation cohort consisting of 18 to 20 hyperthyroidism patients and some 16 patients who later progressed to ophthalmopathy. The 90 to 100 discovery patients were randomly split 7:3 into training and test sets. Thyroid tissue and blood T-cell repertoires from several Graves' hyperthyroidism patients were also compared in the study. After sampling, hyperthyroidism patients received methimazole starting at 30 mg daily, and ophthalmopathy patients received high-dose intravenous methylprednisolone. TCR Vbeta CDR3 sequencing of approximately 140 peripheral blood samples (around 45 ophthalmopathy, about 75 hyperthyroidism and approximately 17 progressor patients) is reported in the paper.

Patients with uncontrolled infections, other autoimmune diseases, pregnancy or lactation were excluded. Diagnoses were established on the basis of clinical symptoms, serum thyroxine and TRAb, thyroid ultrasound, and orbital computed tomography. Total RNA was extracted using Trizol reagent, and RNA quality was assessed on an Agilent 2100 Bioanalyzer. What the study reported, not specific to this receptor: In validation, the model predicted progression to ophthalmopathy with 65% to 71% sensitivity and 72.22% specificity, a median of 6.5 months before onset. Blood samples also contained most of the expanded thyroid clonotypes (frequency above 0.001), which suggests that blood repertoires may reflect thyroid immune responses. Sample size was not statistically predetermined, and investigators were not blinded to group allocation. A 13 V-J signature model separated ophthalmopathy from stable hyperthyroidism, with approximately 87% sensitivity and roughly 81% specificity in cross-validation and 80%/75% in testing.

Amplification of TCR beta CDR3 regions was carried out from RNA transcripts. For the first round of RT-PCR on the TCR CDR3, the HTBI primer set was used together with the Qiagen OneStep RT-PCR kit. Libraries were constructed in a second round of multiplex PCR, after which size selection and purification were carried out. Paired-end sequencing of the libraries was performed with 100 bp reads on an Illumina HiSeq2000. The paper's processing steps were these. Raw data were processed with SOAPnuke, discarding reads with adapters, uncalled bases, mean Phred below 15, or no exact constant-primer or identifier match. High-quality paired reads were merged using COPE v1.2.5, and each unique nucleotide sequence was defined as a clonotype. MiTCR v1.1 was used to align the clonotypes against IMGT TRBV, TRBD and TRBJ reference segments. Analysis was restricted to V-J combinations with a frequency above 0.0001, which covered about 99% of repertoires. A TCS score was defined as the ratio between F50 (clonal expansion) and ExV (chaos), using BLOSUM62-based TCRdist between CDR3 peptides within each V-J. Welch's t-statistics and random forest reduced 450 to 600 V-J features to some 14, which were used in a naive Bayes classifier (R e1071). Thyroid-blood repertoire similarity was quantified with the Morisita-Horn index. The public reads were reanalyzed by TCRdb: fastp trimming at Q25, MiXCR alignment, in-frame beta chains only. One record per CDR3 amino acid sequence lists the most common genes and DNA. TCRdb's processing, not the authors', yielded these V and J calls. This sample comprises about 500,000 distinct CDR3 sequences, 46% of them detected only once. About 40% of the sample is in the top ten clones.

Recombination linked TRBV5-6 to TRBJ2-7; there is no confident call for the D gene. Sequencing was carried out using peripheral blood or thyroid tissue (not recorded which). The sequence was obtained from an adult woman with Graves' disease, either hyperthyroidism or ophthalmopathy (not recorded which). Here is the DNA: TGTGCCAGCAGCTTGGGTGGACGGAACTACGAGCAGTACTTC. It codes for CASSLGGRNYEQYF.